The source of this TCR beta chain is a study of monozygotic twins with inflammatory bowel disease (dated by TCRdb to the late 2010s). Context from the whole study: In total, roughly 30 monozygotic twin pairs made up the full study: 19 Danish pairs, all IBD-discordant, plus nine German pairs, of which four were IBD-concordant and five were IBD-discordant. The search for disease-associated traits relied mainly on comparing, within discordant pairs, IBD patients with their genetically identical healthy co-twins. Each individual had, on average, about 151 000 unique TCRalpha sequences and 181 000 unique TCRbeta sequences available for analysis.

Results and caveats for the whole study, not just this receptor: The results gave no support for a single strong signal or clonotype linked to IBD. No difference in repertoire similarity was observed between concordant and discordant twins, possibly owing to limited statistical power. Compared with healthy twins, IBD patients had fewer clonotypes in common with other individuals, a difference most pronounced in patients showing signs of disease activity. Different T cell subtypes could not be distinguished in the analysis. Because patients were on differing immunosuppressive treatments, the repertoires may have picked up extra background noise and inter-individual variability. A decrease in TCRbeta repertoire diversity, as measured by inverse Simpson index, was observed in IBD patients compared with their healthy co-twins.

Concerning this clonotype: The clone's antigen remains unknown.

The CDR3 runs 18 residues from the cysteine to the phenylalanine. No DNA is given. CDR1 and CDR2 were assigned from the germline V gene (reference sequence) as LNHDA and SQIVND. From each donor, an approximately 2.5 ml peripheral blood sample was collected into PAXgene tubes and stored at -80 degrees C. Without T cell sorting, total RNA was isolated from whole blood using the PAXgene blood miRNA kit on an automated QIAcube. Peripheral blood from monozygotic twin pairs concordant or discordant for inflammatory bowel disease was subjected to deep TCRalpha and TCRbeta repertoire profiling with unique molecular barcoding. Smoking habits were recorded for all twin pairs, and each individual was classified as a current, former or never smoker. The protocol used for the library was 5' RACE. Preparation of each TCR library used approximately 4,000 ng of total RNA. For each sample, cDNA synthesis was carried out in eight separate reactions using SMARTScribe reverse transcriptase. Unique molecular identifiers containing a 6-nucleotide sample barcode were introduced through template switching during cDNA synthesis. Amplification of TCRalpha and TCRbeta cDNA involved two nested PCRs of 16 and 9 cycles, and each PCR was followed by bead purification. Before amplification, the cDNA was both treated with uracil DNA-glycosylase and purified with the QIAquick PCR purification kit. The second PCR added Illumina TruSeq-compatible adapters along with sample-specific barcodes. TapeStation and Qubit were used to check library quality and concentration, and 5 ng of each library went into the pool. Sequencing of pooled libraries was carried out on an Illumina HiSeq2500 single-index Rapid Run using 2 x 100 bp reads and custom sequencing primers. Per the authors' processing: MiGEC version 1.2.6 was used for UMI-based consensus assembly, which corrected PCR and sequencing errors. V(D)J alignment, clonotype assembly and CDR3 extraction were performed with MiXCR version 2.1.1. To normalise gene usage, clonotype sharing and MAIT/NKT TCR abundance, the analysis used the top 1000, 10 000 and 20 000 clonotypes per sample. Diversity was computed as the inverse Simpson index with the vegan R package after downsampling to 27 000 UMIs. Paired Mann-Whitney U tests on discordant twin pairs were used, with Benjamini-Hochberg multiple-testing correction. Reprocessed by TCRdb, the reads give a single entry per CDR3 protein sequence, without DNA. These V and J calls originate from TCRdb's pipeline instead of the authors' own analysis. The table for this sample lists approximately 400,000 distinct CDR3 sequences. Clones ranked in the top ten supply roughly 2.5% of the sample.

The sample taken for sequencing was blood. The chain employs TRBV19 and TRBJ2-2; with no DNA, the TCRdb D assignment of TRBD2 cannot be verified. The receptor was derived from a human donor with ulcerative colitis or Crohn's disease, or a healthy co-twin of an affected twin (not recorded which). The CDR3 amino acid sequence is: CASSKRETSGRGSGELFF.